These 29 T cell receptor beta chains originate from one sample sequenced in a study of T cell responses to AZD1222 COVID-19 vaccine. TCRdb keeps only in-frame clones here, not all; method: immunoSEQ multiplex PCR. The repertoire holds approximately 75,000 clones, with roughly 84% as singletons. The specimen was peripheral blood, collected 28 days after the second AZD1222 dose. The receptors shown here come from an adult who received the AZD1222 COVID-19 vaccine.

The J gene is TRBJ2-6, the V gene TRBV19; TRBD1 might be the D (6 bases). Germline V gene lookup returns CDR1 LNHDA and CDR2 SQIVND (reference sequence). This CDR3 has 18 amino acids. Deletions cut 9 bases from V and 1 base from J, with 22 bases between. CDR3 coding DNA: TGTGCCAGACTCAGAGACAGGAGCCTCCCGTCTGGGGCCAACGTCCTGACTTTC. Translation gives CARLRDRSLPSGANVLTF.

The chain carries TRBV9 and TRBJ2-3, with D perhaps TRBD2 (5 bases). This CDR3 has 16 residues. Looked up from germline, CDR1 is SGDLS and CDR2 is YYNGEE. V lost 3 bases and J lost 2, with 16 bases in between. The CDR3 sequence: CASSGNDYIYTDTQYF. In DNA form, the CDR3 reads TGTGCCAGCAGCGGTAATGACTACATTTACACAGATACGCAGTATTTT.

The chain joins TRBV30 to TRBJ1-1; D is unclear. Germline CDR1 reads GTSNPN; CDR2 reads SVGIG (reference sequence). The V end lost 2 bases, the J end lost 5 bases, and 6 bases lay between the germline ends. This CDR3 is built from 11 residues. CDR3: CAWSQRTEAFF. The CDR3 DNA sequence: TGTGCCTGGAGTCAAAGAACTGAAGCTTTCTTT.

The chain carries TRBV19 and TRBJ1-3; D not certain. The V and J ends lost 3 bases and 0 bases respectively, with 6 bases between them. This CDR3 comprises 14 residues. Looked up from germline, CDR1 is LNHDA and CDR2 is SQIVND (reference sequence). The CDR3 loop is CASSIQSSGNTIYF. In nucleotides, the CDR3 is TGTGCCAGTAGTATTCAGAGCTCTGGAAACACCATATATTTT.

The chain couples TRBV25-1 to TRBJ2-1, with 8 bases aligning to TRBD2. V gave up 3 bases and J gave up 3 bases; unmatched junction bases: 13. CDR1 is MGHDK and CDR2 is SYGVNS in the germline V gene. The CDR3 sequence is 18 residues long. The CDR3 is CASSEYLGTRGVYNEQFF. The CDR3, as DNA: TGTGCCAGCAGTGAGTACCTTGGGACTAGAGGGGTCTACAATGAGCAGTTCTTC.

Here the CDR3 reads CASSLFPSGGAGETQYF. Written as DNA, the CDR3 is TGCGCCAGCAGCTTGTTCCCTAGCGGGGGGGCTGGGGAGACCCAGTACTTC. The chain couples TRBV5-1 to TRBJ2-5; 12 bases map to TRBD2. Germline CDR1 SGHRS, CDR2 YFSETQ. This CDR3 has 17 residues. Trimming cost V 1 base and J 5 bases; bases outside gene matches: 9. Drawing the rest from reference TRBV5-1 and TRBJ2-5, the complete variable domain is KAGVTQTPRYLIKTRGQQVTLSCSPISGHRSVSWYQQTPGQGLQFLFEYFSETQRNKGNFPGRFSGRQFSNSRSEMNVSTLELGDSALYLCASSLFPSGGAGETQYFGPGTRLLVL.

The rearrangement uses TRBV4-2 and TRBJ2-7; D is ambiguous. The CDR3 sequence is 16 residues long. Germline-derived CDR1 and CDR2 are LGHNA and YNFKEQ. V was clipped by 1 base and J by 4 bases, with 17 bases between them. The CDR3 is CASSQVSTQITYEQYF. As DNA, the CDR3 is TGTGCCAGCAGCCAAGTGTCAACCCAAATAACGTACGAGCAGTACTTC.

The V gene is TRBV7-9, the J gene TRBJ2-7, with D unclear. The V gene's germline CDR1 is SEHNR and CDR2 FQNEAQ (reference sequence). This CDR3 is built from 13 residues. V gave up 4 bases and J gave up 4 bases, with 11 bases separating them. CDR3 DNA: TGTGCCAGCAGCTCGACTTACTTATACGAGCAGTACTTC. This encodes CASSSTYLYEQYF. Combining the CDR3 with reference TRBV7-9 and TRBJ2-7 gives the whole variable domain DTGVSQNPRHKITKRGQNVTFRCDPISEHNRLYWYRQTLGQGPEFLTYFQNEAQLEKSRLLSDRFSAERPKGSFSTLEIQRTEQGDSAMYLCASSSTYLYEQYFGPGTRLTVT.

This sequence joins TRBV2 and TRBJ2-6; D is ambiguous. Per germline, CDR1 SNHLY and CDR2 FYNNEI. The CDR3 loop spans 15 amino acids. V lost 2 bases, J lost 1 base, and 6 bases lay in between. The CDR3 DNA reads as TGTGCCAGCAGTGAATGGAATTCTGGGGCCAACGTCCTGACTTTC. It is translated as CASSEWNSGANVLTF.

The genes are TRBV5-5 and TRBJ2-2; a weak D match, TRBD2 (5 bases). The CDR3 is made up of 14 amino acids. With 3 bases removed from V and 5 bases from J, the gap between germline ends came to 11 bases. Germline V gives CDR1 SGHKS, CDR2 YYEKEE (reference sequence). DNA of the CDR3: TGTGCCAGCAGCTCACTAGGGCGGACCGGGGAGCTGTTTTTT. This gives the protein CASSSLGRTGELFF.

V and J are TRBV12-3 or TRBV12-4 and TRBJ1-6, with D unclear. CDR3 length: 11 residues. Trimming stripped 4 bases from V and 8 bases from J, with 3 bases between. The CDR3 here is CASSSDSPLHF. CDR3 coding DNA: TGTGCCAGCAGTTCTGATTCACCCCTCCACTTT.

The chain couples TRBV2 to TRBJ2-7, with 7 bases aligning to TRBD2. Germline V gene lookup returns CDR1 SNHLY and CDR2 FYNNEI. The trim removed 6 bases at V and 6 bases at J, leaving 8 bases unmatched. This CDR3 region has 13 residues. The CDR3 DNA follows: TGTGCCAGCAGCTGGGTAGGGGAGGGCGAGCAGTACTTC. This encodes CASSWVGEGEQYF.

The chain carries TRBV12-5 and TRBJ2-5, with D unclear. Germline loops: CDR1 LGHNT, CDR2 FRNRAP. CDR3 length: 11 residues. Trimming took 5 bases from V and 5 from J, leaving 6 bases between them. This chain's CDR3 is CASGGLETQYF. The CDR3 DNA sequence: TGTGCTAGTGGTGGGCTGGAGACCCAGTACTTC.

The V and J genes are TRBV4-1 and TRBJ2-5; D unresolved. In germline, CDR1 is MGHRA, CDR2 YSYEKL. CDR3 length equals 14 residues. The ends were cut back, 2 bases at V and 2 bases at J, with 9 bases in the middle. The CDR3 nucleotides read TGCGCCAGCAGCCAATTGTCCGTTCAAGAGACCCAGTACTTC. Translating it yields CASSQLSVQETQYF.

The chain has TRBV2 and TRBJ2-7; maybe TRBD2 (5 bases). The CDR3 contains 13 residues. In germline, CDR1 is SNHLY, CDR2 FYNNEI. Between the trimmed V and J ends, which lost 4 bases and 5 bases, there was a span of 12 bases. The CDR3: CASSVLSRDEQYF. Written as DNA, the CDR3 is TGTGCCAGCAGTGTTTTATCGAGGGACGAGCAGTACTTC.

This clone was seen a single time. The chain carries TRBV5-4 and TRBJ2-1; 11 positions agree with TRBD1. Germline CDR1 and CDR2: SGHNT and YYREEE (reference sequence). The CDR3 runs 15 residues. V trimming: 4 bases; J trimming: 10 bases; junction bases outside the gene matches: 10. The CDR3 nucleotides read TGTGCCAGCAGCCCCGGGACAGGGGGGGGTACGGAGCAGTTCTTC. Translating it yields CASSPGTGGGTEQFF.

The CDR3 nucleotides read TGTGCCATCAGTGTGGAGCTCGGGACCCAGCATTTT. Protein sequence: CAISVELGTQHF. The chain joins TRBV10-3 to TRBJ1-5; D remains ambiguous. This CDR3 is 12 amino acids long. V shed 4 bases and J shed 11 bases, with 12 bases lying between them. Germline V gene data show CDR1 as ENHRY and CDR2 as SYGVKD.

J is TRBJ2-7 and V is TRBV2, with D possibly matching TRBD1 (6 bases). The CDR3 contains 14 residues. V lost 3 bases, J lost 6 bases, and 15 bases lay in between. CDR1 and CDR2 (germline): SNHLY, FYNNEI. The CDR3 reads CASSDRQELREQYF. In DNA, the CDR3 is TGTGCCAGCAGTGATCGACAGGAGTTACGCGAGCAGTACTTC.

The V call is TRBV19, the J call TRBJ1-5; a weak D match, TRBD1 (5 bases). Trimming stripped 6 bases from V and 5 bases from J, with 14 bases between. Germline CDR1 reads LNHDA; CDR2 reads SQIVND (reference sequence). The CDR3 contains 14 residues. CDR3 loop: CASSPPRGHQPQHF. As DNA, the CDR3 is TGTGCCAGTAGCCCTCCGAGGGGTCATCAGCCCCAGCATTTT.

The chain recombines TRBV2 with TRBJ1-6, with D possibly matching TRBD1 (6 bases). V lost 6 bases and J lost 6, with 18 bases in between. Germline loops: CDR1 SNHLY, CDR2 FYNNEI. The CDR3 is made up of 16 amino acids. The CDR3 DNA is TGTGCCAGCAGCCCTCAACCTGGACAGACTAATTCACCCCTCCACTTT. It specifies CASSPQPGQTNSPLHF.

V is TRBV30 and J is TRBJ1-1; D is possibly TRBD1 (5 bases). V was trimmed by 4 bases and J by 2 bases, leaving 11 bases between them. Germline lookup yields CDR1 GTSNPN and CDR2 SVGIG (reference sequence). This CDR3 comprises 13 residues. CDR3 region: CAWTGQGNTEAFF. The CDR3 DNA is TGTGCCTGGACTGGGCAGGGCAACACTGAAGCTTTCTTT.

The J gene is TRBJ2-2, the V gene TRBV2; the D is unclear. The CDR3 loop spans 15 amino acids. V lost 4 bases, J lost 5 bases, and 14 bases lay in between. Per germline, CDR1 SNHLY and CDR2 FYNNEI. CDR3 sequence reads: CASSGRRDLTGELFF. DNA of the CDR3: TGTGCCAGCAGTGGGAGAAGGGATTTAACCGGGGAGCTGTTTTTT.

The J gene is TRBJ1-2, the V gene TRBV28; 7 nucleotides match TRBD1. The CDR3 consists of 14 residues. Germline values: CDR1 MDHEN, CDR2 SYDVKM. Germline trimming cut 4 bases from V and 8 bases from J; bases unmatched to any gene: 10. The CDR3, as DNA: TGTGCCAGCAGTTCCTCAGACAGGGTCGGGGGCTACACCTTC. Its translation is CASSSSDRVGGYTF.

The chain links TRBV7-2 to TRBJ2-1, with D perhaps being TRBD1 or TRBD2 (5 bases each). CDR3 length equals 14 residues. Germline CDR1 and CDR2: SGHTA and FQGNSA. V was trimmed by 5 bases and J by 7 bases, leaving 15 bases between them. This CDR3 reads CASSMGPFGNEQFF. CDR3 nucleotides: TGTGCCAGCAGCATGGGACCCTTCGGGAATGAGCAGTTCTTC.

The rearrangement uses TRBV27 and TRBJ1-6, with unresolved D. CDR1 MNHEY and CDR2 SMNVEV come from the germline V gene (reference sequence). Between the trimmed V and J ends, which lost 3 bases and 5 bases, there was a span of 2 bases. This CDR3 region has 12 residues. CDR3: CASSFNNSPLHF. In DNA, the CDR3 is TGTGCCAGCAGTTTCAATAATTCACCCCTCCACTTT.

This clone was counted once. The CDR3 sequence is CSVEGSAPSTDTQYF. CDR3 sequence (DNA): TGCAGCGTTGAGGGGAGCGCTCCAAGCACAGATACGCAGTATTTT. This sequence joins TRBV29-1 and TRBJ2-3; TRBD2 might be the D (5 bases). The CDR3 runs 15 residues. CDR1 is SQVTM, CDR2 ANQGSEA, per germline. The V end was cut by 3 bases, the J end by 0 bases, with 13 bases between.

The chain joins TRBV2 to TRBJ2-1; 8 bases are a match to TRBD2. V shed 8 bases, J shed 3 bases, and the junction held 6 bases outside the gene matches. Germline-derived CDR1 and CDR2 are SNHLY and FYNNEI. The CDR3 consists of 14 residues. CDR3 in DNA: TGTGCCAGCGGGGGAAGCGGGGGCTACAATGAGCAGTTCTTC. It specifies CASGGSGGYNEQFF.

V usage is TRBV7-2 and J usage is TRBJ2-7; 15 nucleotides line up with TRBD2. V gave up 1 base and J gave up 10 bases; unmatched junction bases: 2. Germline V gene lookup returns CDR1 SGHTA and CDR2 FQGNSA. This CDR3 spans 14 amino acids. The CDR3 region is CASSLGTSGGAQYF. CDR3 DNA sequence: TGTGCCAGCAGCTTAGGGACTAGCGGGGGGGCTCAGTACTTC.

This clone was observed a single time. The chain links TRBV15 to TRBJ2-5, with D unresolved. V lost 3 bases to trimming and J lost 2 bases, with 10 bases between them. The germline gives CDR1 LNHNV, CDR2 YYDKDF (reference sequence). This CDR3 has 14 residues. The CDR3 reads CATSSFPKQETQYF. CDR3 bases: TGTGCCACCAGCAGCTTTCCCAAGCAAGAGACCCAGTACTTC.